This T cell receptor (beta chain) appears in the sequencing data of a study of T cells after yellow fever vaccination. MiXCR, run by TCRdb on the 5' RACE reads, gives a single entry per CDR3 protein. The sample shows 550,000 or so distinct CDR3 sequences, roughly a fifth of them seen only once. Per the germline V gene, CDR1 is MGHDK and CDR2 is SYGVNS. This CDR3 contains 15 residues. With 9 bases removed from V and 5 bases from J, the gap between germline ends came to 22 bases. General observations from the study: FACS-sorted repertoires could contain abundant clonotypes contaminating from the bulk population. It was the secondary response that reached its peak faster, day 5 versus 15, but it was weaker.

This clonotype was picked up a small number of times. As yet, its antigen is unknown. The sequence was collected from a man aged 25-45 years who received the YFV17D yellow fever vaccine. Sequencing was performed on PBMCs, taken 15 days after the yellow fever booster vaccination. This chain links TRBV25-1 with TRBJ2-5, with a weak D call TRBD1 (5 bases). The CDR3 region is CASLGHQGAGETQYF. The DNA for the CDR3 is TGTGCCAGTCTGGGGCACCAGGGTGCCGGGGAGACCCAGTACTTC.